The 32 T cell receptor beta chains presented below share a single source sample, sequenced in a study of shared clonotypes between healthy human individuals. Only in-frame clones appear in the TCRdb table, and some are missing; sequencing was by immunoSEQ multiplex PCR. The sample records under 1 million clones, 80% to 95% being singletons. As defined, naive CD8 cells were CD45RO-negative and positively selected for CCR7, with terminally differentiated effector memory CD45RA+ cells excluded. The sequenced material came from naive CD8+ T cells sorted from blood. Every receptor here comes from a man younger than 45 in good health.

V is TRBV4-1 and J is TRBJ2-7, with TRBD2 as a possible D gene (5 bases). This CDR3 spans 14 amino acids. With 3 bases removed from V and 6 bases from J, the gap between germline ends came to 15 bases. Per the germline V gene, CDR1 is MGHRA and CDR2 is YSYEKL. CDR3 sequence (DNA): TGCGCCAGCAGCCAGAGAGCTGAGGGTAGCGAGCAGTACTTC. Translation: CASSQRAEGSEQYF.

V and J are TRBV6-1 and TRBJ2-1, with 8 bases aligning to TRBD2. Germline V gene data show CDR1 as MNHNS and CDR2 as SASEGT. The trim removed 4 bases at V and 7 bases at J, leaving 12 bases unmatched. This CDR3 has 16 amino acids. Written as DNA, the CDR3 is TGTGCCAGCAGTGTATCCGGGGGGGCCCAAGGAAATGAGCAGTTCTTC. Its protein is CASSVSGGAQGNEQFF.

V gene TRBV10-2 combines with J gene TRBJ2-7; TRBD2 matches 13 bases. Germline CDR1 WSHSY, CDR2 SAAADI. This CDR3 has 15 residues. The J segment lost 3 bases and the V segment lost 2 bases, leaving 1 base of the junction unmatched. For the CDR3, the DNA is TGCGCCAGCAGTGAGGGACTAGCGGGAGTCTACGAGCAGTACTTC. Amino acids: CASSEGLAGVYEQYF.

V is TRBV27 and J is TRBJ2-3; D may be TRBD2 (6 bases). There are 13 residues in the CDR3. Germline-derived CDR1 and CDR2 are MNHEY and SMNVEV (reference sequence). V was cut by 7 bases and J by 6 bases, with 14 bases left in between. CDR3 nucleotides: TGTGCCAGCACAGACCATCTAGCGGATACGCAGTATTTT. It yields the protein CASTDHLADTQYF.

This clone showed up just once. The CDR3 DNA reads TGTGCCAGCAGGACAACAGGGCCCCAGAGGGATGAGCAGTACTTC. It yields the protein CASRTTGPQRDEQYF. The rearrangement uses TRBV7-9 and TRBJ2-7; D possibly corresponds to TRBD1 (6 bases). This CDR3 region has 15 residues. Trimming took off 6 bases at V and 7 bases at J, with 22 bases between the two ends. CDR1 SEHNR and CDR2 FQNEAQ come from the germline V gene (reference sequence).

The V gene is TRBV5-1, the J gene TRBJ2-1; no reliable D call. Trimming left V 4 bases short and J 8 bases short, with 7 bases between. The CDR3 is 11 amino acids. The germline gives CDR1 SGHRS, CDR2 YFSETQ. The CDR3 region has the DNA TGCGCCAGCAGCGATTCGTATGAGCAGTTCTTC. Protein: CASSDSYEQFF.

The table lists this clone with many counts. The CDR3 sequence: CASSQLSGANVLTF. The CDR3 nucleotides are TGTGCCAGCTCCCAACTCTCTGGGGCCAACGTCCTGACTTTC. The chain carries TRBV7-9 and TRBJ2-6; no clear D. The CDR3 extends over 14 amino acids. Germline CDR1 and CDR2: SEHNR and FQNEAQ (reference sequence). Between the trimmed V and J ends, which lost 8 bases and 0 bases, there was a span of 8 bases.

A remark on this clone: Different DNA sequences within this sample yield the same CDR3. The chain links TRBV11-2 to TRBJ2-3; D ambiguous. The CDR3 extends over 12 amino acids. Trimming cost V 5 bases and J 5 bases, with 8 bases left between them. The germline CDR1 and CDR2 sequences are SGHAT and FQNNGV. CDR3 region: CASSPPGDTQYF. In DNA form, the CDR3 reads TGTGCCAGCAGCCCCCCTGGAGATACGCAGTATTTT.

The chain joins TRBV29-1 to TRBJ2-5, with 13 bases fitting TRBD2. In germline, CDR1 is SQVTM, CDR2 ANQGSEA. V was pared by 6 bases and J by 5 bases, with 6 bases of the junction left unmatched. This CDR3 has 14 residues. CDR3 nucleotides: TGCAGCGTCCGGACTAGCGGGAGTTTGGAGACCCAGTACTTC. Translation: CSVRTSGSLETQYF.

The chain has TRBV27 and TRBJ1-1, with D possibly TRBD1 on 5 matching bases. Trimming took 8 bases from V and 6 from J, leaving 13 bases between them. CDR3 length equals 12 residues. Germline loops: CDR1 MNHEY, CDR2 SMNVEV (reference sequence). CDR3 nucleotides: TGTGCCAGCCGACAGCGTCCCTCTGAAGCTTTCTTT. Protein product: CASRQRPSEAFF.

The chain uses TRBV7-6 and TRBJ2-5, with 7 bases matching TRBD1. V lost 4 bases to trimming and J lost 13 bases; unmatched junction nucleotides: 9. Germline CDR1 is SGHVS and CDR2 is FNYEAQ. CDR3 length: 12 residues. The CDR3 spells CASSSEGQAAYF. CDR3 bases: TGTGCCAGCAGCTCTGAAGGACAGGCAGCGTACTTC.

This chain links TRBV7-9 with TRBJ2-2; possibly TRBD2 for D (5 bases). The V and J ends lost 4 bases and 7 bases respectively, with 25 bases between them. The germline CDR1 and CDR2 sequences are SEHNR and FQNEAQ (reference sequence). This CDR3 region has 18 residues. CDR3 DNA sequence: TGTGCCAGCAGCTCAAGCACTTCGGACTTCAGGACGAACGGGGAGCTGTTTTTT. Translation gives CASSSSTSDFRTNGELFF. The whole variable domain, filled in from reference TRBV7-9 and TRBJ2-2, reads DTGVSQNPRHKITKRGQNVTFRCDPISEHNRLYWYRQTLGQGPEFLTYFQNEAQLEKSRLLSDRFSAERPKGSFSTLEIQRTEQGDSAMYLCASSSSTSDFRTNGELFFGEGSRLTVL.

Worth noting for this clone: The same CDR3 can be traced to other DNA sequences in this sample. The rearrangement links TRBV28 to TRBJ2-7; D not certain. The CDR3 has 11 amino acids. V was shortened by 6 bases and J by 3 bases, with 6 bases between the two germline ends. Germline lookup yields CDR1 MDHEN and CDR2 SYDVKM. The CDR3 coding sequence is TGTGCCAGCAGGTATAACTACGAGCAGTACTTC. Residues: CASRYNYEQYF.

The chain joins TRBV7-9 to TRBJ2-7; D is perhaps TRBD2 (6 bases). Per the germline V gene, CDR1 is SEHNR and CDR2 is FQNEAQ (reference sequence). Trimming removed 1 base at V and 3 bases at J, with 16 bases between. The CDR3 loop spans 16 amino acids. The CDR3 protein is CASSLGEAGAIYEQYF. CDR3 DNA: TGTGCCAGCAGCTTAGGGGAGGCCGGGGCTATCTACGAGCAGTACTTC.

In DNA form, the CDR3 reads TGTGCCAGCAGCTTAGATAGCCCCTACGAGCAGTACTTC. It yields the protein CASSLDSPYEQYF. J is TRBJ2-7 and V is TRBV7-9, with D uncertain. Looked up from germline, CDR1 is SEHNR and CDR2 is FQNEAQ (reference sequence). Deletions cut 1 base from V and 2 bases from J, with 6 bases between. The length of the CDR3 is 13 residues.

This sequence joins TRBV5-8 and TRBJ2-2; D unresolved. The CDR3 contains 13 residues. The germline V and J ends were trimmed by 0 bases and 6 bases, with 6 bases remaining between them. Germline loops: CDR1 SGHTS, CDR2 YDEGEE. The CDR3 DNA reads as TGTGCCAGCAGCTTGGTAGGGCCCGGGGAGCTGTTTTTT. Amino acids: CASSLVGPGELFF.

As regards this clone: This same CDR3 is encoded by further DNA sequences in the sample. The V and J genes are TRBV27 and TRBJ2-1; a weak D match, TRBD2 (6 bases). This CDR3 is 11 amino acids long. The V end was cut by 3 bases, the J end by 14 bases, with 11 bases between. CDR1 is MNHEY and CDR2 is SMNVEV in the germline V gene (reference sequence). The chain's CDR3 is CASSLGRGEFF. In DNA form, the CDR3 reads TGTGCCAGCAGTTTGGGGCGGGGCGAGTTCTTC.

The rearrangement joins TRBV25-1 to TRBJ2-3; TRBD2 matches at 9 bases. Trimming at V came to 2 bases and at J to 10 bases, leaving 19 bases not matched to a gene. Germline CDR1 reads MGHDK; CDR2 reads SYGVNS. CDR3 length: 18 amino acids. The CDR3 protein is CASSEEGMASGDPRAQYF. CDR3 in DNA: TGTGCCAGCAGTGAAGAGGGGATGGCTAGCGGGGACCCGCGGGCGCAGTATTTT.

In DNA form, the CDR3 reads TGCGCCAGCAGCTTGGCTAGGTCAACTAGCACAGATACGCAGTATTTT. Its protein product is CASSLARSTSTDTQYF. This sequence joins TRBV5-1 and TRBJ2-3; no clear D. Trimming cost V 0 bases and J 0 bases, with 11 bases left between them. CDR3 length: 16 residues. The germline V gene encodes CDR1 SGHRS and CDR2 YFSETQ.

The gene calls are TRBV14 and TRBJ1-2; the D is unclear. Trimming removed 3 bases at V and 6 bases at J, with 14 bases between. CDR1 SGHDN and CDR2 FVKESK come from the germline V gene. The CDR3 length is 14 residues. CDR3 amino acids: CASSHLSGPNGYTF. CDR3 in DNA: TGTGCCAGCAGCCACTTGTCCGGCCCGAATGGCTACACCTTC.

This chain links TRBV30 with TRBJ2-3; D not resolved. CDR1 and CDR2 (germline): GTSNPN, SVGIG (reference sequence). CDR3 length equals 12 residues. The V end lost 2 bases, the J end lost 7 bases, and 10 bases lay between the germline ends. CDR3 nucleotides: TGTGCCTGGAGTACCTTGAGTAATACGCAGTATTTT. It encodes CAWSTLSNTQYF.

The chain couples TRBV30 to TRBJ2-1; no definite D call. Germline V gene sequence: CDR1 GTSNPN, CDR2 SVGIG (reference sequence). The CDR3 length is 14 residues. Trimming took 4 bases from V and 0 from J, leaving 10 bases between them. In DNA form, the CDR3 reads TGTGCCTGGAAGAACAGCAGCTCCTACAATGAGCAGTTCTTC. It specifies CAWKNSSSYNEQFF.

The J gene is TRBJ1-2, the V gene TRBV7-9, with 8 bases that match TRBD1. Germline loops: CDR1 SEHNR, CDR2 FQNEAQ (reference sequence). The CDR3 sequence is 18 residues long. V trimming: 5 bases; J trimming: 0 bases; junction bases outside the gene matches: 14. The CDR3 region has the DNA TGTGCCAGCAGCCCCCGCCGAGGACAGGGTACGCCTAACTATGGCTACACCTTC. It yields the protein CASSPRRGQGTPNYGYTF. Full variable domain (missing parts from reference TRBV7-9 and TRBJ1-2): DTGVSQNPRHKITKRGQNVTFRCDPISEHNRLYWYRQTLGQGPEFLTYFQNEAQLEKSRLLSDRFSAERPKGSFSTLEIQRTEQGDSAMYLCASSPRRGQGTPNYGYTFGSGTRLTVV.

The J gene is TRBJ2-7, the V gene TRBV21-1; the D call of TRBD2 is as the table states it, not checked on the DNA. TRBV21-1 is given as a pseudogene. This CDR3 has 14 amino acids. The CDR3 coding sequence is TGTGCCAGCAGCAAAGCCGGGGGGTACTACGAGCAGTACTTC. Its translation: CASSKAGGYYEQYF.

J is TRBJ2-7 and V is TRBV27, with D tentatively TRBD2 (6 bases). The CDR3 runs to 14 residues. From germline, CDR1 is MNHEY and CDR2 SMNVEV (reference sequence). Trimming pared 2 bases from V and 8 bases from J, leaving 16 bases between. DNA of the CDR3: TGTGCCAGCAGTTTAGCGGGACCCCGTCGACAGCAGTACTTC. As protein: CASSLAGPRRQQYF.

This clone was seen more than once but under ten times. The same CDR3 arises from other DNA sequences in this sample as well. V is TRBV4-1 and J is TRBJ2-1, with D unclear. The CDR3 spans 12 residues. V was pared by 1 base and J by 7 bases, with 5 bases between. CDR1 is MGHRA and CDR2 is YSYEKL in the germline V gene. The CDR3 sequence: CASSQGRNEQFF. CDR3 in DNA: TGCGCCAGCAGCCAAGGCCGGAATGAGCAGTTCTTC.

On this clone: The sample has other DNA sequences that encode this CDR3 too. V gene TRBV6-5 combines with J gene TRBJ2-3; no firm D call. The CDR3 is made up of 12 amino acids. Germline V gene sequence: CDR1 MNHEY, CDR2 SVGAGI. V lost 4 bases, J lost 3 bases, and 5 bases lay in between. The CDR3 is CASSSGTDTQYF. CDR3 coding DNA: TGTGCCAGCAGTTCCGGTACAGATACGCAGTATTTT.

The genes are TRBV4-2 and TRBJ1-2; D ambiguous. The V gene lost 0 bases and the J gene lost 5 bases, with 13 bases spanning the gap. The germline V gene has CDR1 LGHNA and CDR2 YNFKEQ. This CDR3 has 15 amino acids. This chain's CDR3 is CASSQDPDSEYGYTF. As DNA, the CDR3 is TGTGCCAGCAGCCAAGATCCAGATTCGGAGTATGGCTACACCTTC.

This clone was recorded only once. J is TRBJ2-7 and V is TRBV11-3; TRBD1 might be the D (6 bases). This CDR3 contains 14 residues. The germline V gene has CDR1 SGHNT and CDR2 YENEEA. Trimming shortened V by 5 bases and J by 7 bases, and 18 bases separated the two germline ends. The CDR3 sequence: CASSPRTAPGEQYF. The DNA of the CDR3 is TGTGCCAGCAGCCCGCGGACAGCCCCGGGGGAGCAGTACTTC.

V gene TRBV2 combines with J gene TRBJ1-5, with no clear D. CDR1 and CDR2 (germline): SNHLY, FYNNEI. The V and J ends lost 6 bases and 2 bases respectively, with 26 bases between them. This CDR3 has 19 amino acids. CDR3 nucleotides: TGTGCCAGCAGAGGCACACCCCAAGACCCTCTCCGTGGCAATCAGCCCCAGCATTTT. Translated, it gives CASRGTPQDPLRGNQPQHF.

The gene calls are TRBV11-2 and TRBJ1-2; D call uncertain. Germline CDR1 reads SGHAT; CDR2 reads FQNNGV. This CDR3 is 13 amino acids long. V lost 4 bases and J 4 bases, leaving 10 bases between the germline ends. CDR3 region: CASSSRDFYGYTF. DNA of the CDR3: TGTGCCAGCAGCTCGAGAGATTTCTATGGCTACACCTTC.

J is TRBJ2-1 and V is TRBV7-3; TRBD2 agrees at 10 bases. Losses at the gene ends were 4 bases for V and 6 bases for J; bases not matched to a gene: 6. Germline loops: CDR1 SGHTA, CDR2 FQGTGA. This CDR3 has 15 residues. CDR3 in DNA: TGTGCCAGCAGCTCCGGGACTAGCGAACTCAATGAGCAGTTCTTC. It translates to CASSSGTSELNEQFF.